These T cell receptor beta chains were read from a single sample in a study of blood T cell repertoires in COVID-19. Sequencing used immunoSEQ multiplex PCR; TCRdb keeps in-frame clones, though not all of them. The sample carries roughly 45,000 clones, about 87% recorded once. Sequencing was carried out using peripheral blood. The receptors here all came from a man between 60 and 70 years old with active COVID-19. The CDR3 runs from the conserved cysteine through the conserved F or W. Fields, in order: D gene, clone size, V gene, J gene, CDR3 DNA, CDR3 protein. A D gene is named only where the DNA matches it firmly. The size of a clone is reported for some rows only, either as once, few or many, or as a class for expanded clones.

TRBD2	.	TRBV4-2	TRBJ2-4	TGTGCCAGCAGCCAAAGGGGTAGCGGGGGACCGCTAGCCAAAAACATTCAGTACTTC	CASSQRGSGGPLAKNIQYF
.	.	TRBV5-4	TRBJ2-2	TGTGCCAGCAGCTTGCCCCAAATGAACACCGGGGAGCTGTTTTTT	CASSLPQMNTGELFF
.	.	TRBV7-9	TRBJ2-2	TGTGCCAGCAGCCGAACAGGGTCCGGGGAGCTGTTTTTT	CASSRTGSGELFF
TRBD1	once	TRBV6-6	TRBJ1-1	TGTGCCAGCAGCCCTGGGACAGGGGGCCGGGCTTTCTTT	CASSPGTGGRAFF
TRBD2	.	TRBV3-1/TRBV3-2	TRBJ2-3	TGTGCCAGCAGCCCGGGAGGGCCAGCAGATACGCAGTATTTT	CASSPGGPADTQYF
TRBD2	.	TRBV6-2/TRBV6-3	TRBJ2-7	TGTGCCAGCAGTACACCCGGACTAGCGGGCGGATCCTCCTACGAGCAGTACTTC	CASSTPGLAGGSSYEQYF
.	.	TRBV5-6	TRBJ2-3	TGTGCCAGCAGCTTCGCAGATACGCAGTATTTT	CASSFADTQYF
TRBD1	.	TRBV18	TRBJ1-5	TGTGCCAGCTCACTCGACCGGGACAGTGGTCAGCCCCAGCATTTT	CASSLDRDSGQPQHF
.	once	TRBV5-1	TRBJ1-3	TGCGCCAGCAGCTTGACCCCGGGAAACGGAAACACCATATATTTT	CASSLTPGNGNTIYF
.	once	TRBV18	TRBJ2-3	TGTGCCAGCTCGCCCGACACGTCTCGCACAGATACGCAGTATTTT	CASSPDTSRTDTQYF
TRBD2	.	TRBV28	TRBJ2-5	TGTGCCAGCAGTACCCGGACTAGCGGAGGCAGGGAGACCCAGTACTTC	CASSTRTSGGRETQYF
TRBD2	.	TRBV7-2	TRBJ2-3	TGTGCCAGCAGCTTAGATAGCGGGGGCACAGATACGCAGTATTTT	CASSLDSGGTDTQYF
.	.	TRBV7-3	TRBJ1-1	TGTGCCAGCAGCCCTTCTCACATGGGCTTGAACACTGAAGCTTTCTTT	CASSPSHMGLNTEAFF
.	.	TRBV6-1	TRBJ2-1	TGTGCCAGCAGTGAAGGAAAGCGAGAGCAGTTCTTC	CASSEGKREQFF
.	few	TRBV5-1	TRBJ2-5	TGCGCCAGCAGCCCCAGGGTAGCCAGAAATTTCGGGGGAGAGACCCAGTACTTC	CASSPRVARNFGGETQYF
.	.	TRBV27	TRBJ2-7	TGTGCCAGCAGTTTATCGATTCCAGGGTTGGGGGAGCAGTACTTC	CASSLSIPGLGEQYF
TRBD1	.	TRBV19	TRBJ2-7	TGTGCCAGTAGTATCGGGACAGCCTACGAGCAGTACTTC	CASSIGTAYEQYF
TRBD1	.	TRBV5-1	TRBJ2-1	TGCGCCAGCAGTTCGTCCGGGACAGGTGGTCCCCAGCAGTTCTTC	CASSSSGTGGPQQFF
.	few	TRBV7-9	TRBJ1-2	TGTGCCAGCAGCTTAGGAGGGGACTTTGAGTATGGCTACACCTTC	CASSLGGDFEYGYTF
TRBD1	.	TRBV9	TRBJ2-7	TGTGCCAGCAGCGACCGACAGGGGGCGACCAGCGAGCAGTACTTC	CASSDRQGATSEQYF
.	.	TRBV19	TRBJ2-7	TGTGCCAGTAGTATAGGAGCAGGGCCCTACGAGCAGTACTTC	CASSIGAGPYEQYF
TRBD2	.	TRBV3-1/TRBV3-2	TRBJ2-1	TGTGCCAGCAGCTATGGGACTAGCGGGAGAGGGTACAATGAGCAGTTCTTC	CASSYGTSGRGYNEQFF
TRBD1	.	TRBV6-5	TRBJ2-7	TGTGCCAGCAGTACAGACAGGGGCTACGAGCAGTACTTC	CASSTDRGYEQYF
.	.	TRBV7-2	TRBJ1-6	TGTGCCAGCAGCTTACGGGCGGGCGCTTCTAATTCACCCCTCCACTTT	CASSLRAGASNSPLHF
TRBD1	.	TRBV19	TRBJ1-4	TGTGCCAGTAAGAAACAGGGGGCGGAGGAAAAACTGTTTTTT	CASKKQGAEEKLFF
TRBD1	.	TRBV19	TRBJ2-3	TGTGCCAGTAGTCTTCTCCCAGGGGGCACGGATACGCAGTATTTT	CASSLLPGGTDTQYF
TRBD2	.	TRBV5-1	TRBJ2-1	TGCGCCAGCAGCTTGCTCCTAGCGGTTGATGAGCAGTTCTTC	CASSLLLAVDEQFF
.	.	TRBV2	TRBJ1-1	TGTGCCAGCACCCTCCTGCACCGACAAACTGAAGCTTTCTTT	CASTLLHRQTEAFF
TRBD1	once	TRBV30	TRBJ1-6	TGTGCCTGGAGTGTACTGCGCGCGGGACAGGGGAATTCACCCCTCCACTTT	CAWSVLRAGQGNSPLHF
.	.	TRBV6-1	TRBJ1-2	TGTGCCAGCAGTGAACAGGTATATAACTATGGCTACACCTTC	CASSEQVYNYGYTF
TRBD1	.	TRBV6-5	TRBJ1-2	TGTGCCAGCAGCAACAGGGGGGACGATGGCTACACCTTC	CASSNRGDDGYTF
.	.	TRBV7-3	TRBJ2-2	TGTGCCAGCAGCCCTGACTTCGGGGAGCTGTTTTTT	CASSPDFGELFF
TRBD1	.	TRBV5-3	TRBJ1-3	TGTGCCAGAAGCTTGTCCGGCCGGGGACAGGGATCTGGAAACACCATATATTTT	CARSLSGRGQGSGNTIYF
TRBD1	.	TRBV29-1	TRBJ1-2	TGCAGCGTTGAGGACAGGGGAATCTATGGCTACACCTTC	CSVEDRGIYGYTF
TRBD2	.	TRBV5-6	TRBJ2-4	TGTGCCAGCAGCTTCAGCGGGGGCGCCCCCCGAAAAGGAAACATTCAGTACTTC	CASSFSGGAPRKGNIQYF
.	.	TRBV6-1	TRBJ1-4	TGTGCCAGCAGTGAAGCCGGGGGGCGGTCGAGGCTGCGGCGAAAGGAAAAACTGTTTTTT	CASSEAGGRSRLRRKEKLFF
TRBD2	.	TRBV10-3	TRBJ2-5	TGTGCCACCGGGGGGGCTAGCGCGATTGAGACCCAGTACTTC	CATGGASAIETQYF
TRBD1	.	TRBV30	TRBJ1-1	TGTGCCTGGAGTGTAAACAGGGGTTTGGGTGGGGCTTTCTTT	CAWSVNRGLGGAFF
TRBD2	.	TRBV14	TRBJ2-1	TGTGCCAGCAGCCGGCTCCGCGTCGGGGGGGGTGAGCAGTTCTTC	CASSRLRVGGGEQFF
TRBD1	once	TRBV7-8	TRBJ2-5	TGTGCCAGCAGCTTAATTCAGGGGGCGGACTCGGAGACCCAGTACTTC	CASSLIQGADSETQYF